This record concerns one TCR beta chain sequence. No cognate antigen has been identified for it. Per-base qualities were not stored, and no clone one base away is much larger. The data are from a study of tumor-infiltrating lymphocytes in primary liver carcinoma (dated by TCRdb to 2015 to 2018). Concerning the study at large: Five patients with histopathologically diagnosed primary liver carcinoma underwent surgical resection in China between November 2015 and early 2016. Of the five patients (three men and two women, aged 30 to 69 years), four had hepatocellular carcinoma and one had combined HCC and intrahepatic cholangiocarcinoma. Tumors of the five patients were stage T1-T3 N0M0 with maximum diameters of roughly 4.2 to 11 cm. Roughly 3.65 to 8 million productive TCRbeta reads were obtained per sample, and no significant difference in read depth was found between tissue types. The study combined TCRbeta repertoire sequencing, expression microarrays and whole-exome sequencing across five regions of each liver tumor, with adjacent normal tissue and blood. A total of 35 or so specimens from 5 patients went through TCRbeta repertoire sequencing, namely 25 tumor regions, 5 adjacent noncancerous liver tissues and 5 peripheral blood samples. Reproducibility between technical replicate repertoires was high, with correlation coefficients above 0.98 and mean shared-clone rates about 0.9. General findings and caveats noted by the study authors: Because the samples were bulk and unsorted, CD4+ and CD8+ T cell repertoires could not be compared. With just 4 or 5 patients in the study, the authors point out that the findings should be validated in a larger study. Repertoire overlap was found to be higher between tumor regions (mean roughly 35%) than between tumor-adjacent (roughly 17%) or tumor-blood (around 15%) pairs, consistent with antigen-driven expansion. Compared with blood, tumors had a significantly larger share of the repertoire taken up by the top 250 clones (p = 0.039). Because sequencing covered only the TCR beta chain and unpaired alpha chains were not captured, true repertoire diversity is likely underestimated.

Blood RNA was extracted from unsorted whole blood using TRIzol reagent, and germline DNA was obtained with the DNeasy Blood & Tissue kit. Patients had chronic HBV infection and were treatment-naive at sampling. Before surgery, about 4 milliliters of peripheral blood were drawn into K2EDTA tubes. According to the germline V gene, CDR1 reads MNHNS and CDR2 reads SASEGT. Reading from cysteine to phenylalanine, the CDR3 counts 15 amino acids. This entry keeps only the CDR3 DNA: 45 bases, framed from base 1. Germline trimming amounts to 5 bases on V and 5 bases on J, with 9 as the count of junction bases outside the gene matches. TCRbeta-specific cDNA was reverse-transcribed from around 500 ng total RNA using a constant-region primer and ProtoScript II reverse transcriptase. Three nested multiplex PCR rounds, following a slightly modified ARM-PCR procedure, were used to build the TCRbeta libraries. The first two PCR rounds used multiplex TRBV1-TRBV30 forward primers with a Cbeta reverse primer, each for 10 cycles. Sample barcodes and Illumina adapters were added in a final 25-cycle PCR using Deep VentR polymerase. Amplicons of 200-500 bp were gel-purified with a QIAquick gel extraction kit before sequencing. TCRbeta amplicons were sequenced on an Illumina HiSeq 2500 with 250-bp paired-end reads. In the original analysis: Quality trimming of reads was performed with Trimmomatic v0.33, and paired reads were merged with FLASH v1.2.11 so that full CDR3 sequences could be recovered. V, D and J germline segments were assigned to the rearranged TCRbeta sequences by MiGEC v1.2.1b. Clonotype statistics, along with Shannon-Wiener diversity indices, were calculated using VDJtools v1.0.0. Except for diversity analysis, only each sample's 250 most abundant clonotypes were used in subsequent analyses to reduce sampling bias. Clones were called with MiXCR by TCRdb after fastp trimmed the public reads at Q25, and only in-frame beta chains were retained. A single entry per CDR3 protein holds the most common genes and DNA from its merged rows. Here the V and J calls rest on TCRdb's processing, not on the authors' analysis. This sample is represented by fewer than 400,000 distinct CDR3 sequences; almost 60% of them were singletons. The ten biggest clones cover over 15% of the sample.

In this chain, TRBV6-1 is recombined with TRBJ1-1, and 9 junctional nucleotides match TRBD1. The sample comprised peripheral blood. The clonotype was recovered from a woman aged 30 to 39 with primary liver carcinoma and hepatitis B virus infection. CDR3 sequence: CASSHSRTGETEAFF. The DNA is as follows: TGTGCCAGCAGTCATAGTAGGACAGGGGAAACTGAAGCTTTCTTT.